Sequencing of this TCR beta chain was carried out in a study of PD-L1 blockade in urothelial cancer. CDR1 and CDR2 from the germline V gene are SGHRS and YFSETQ. The J segment lost 3 bases and the V segment lost 6 bases, leaving 11 bases of the junction unmatched. This CDR3 spans 16 amino acids. This table comes from immunoSEQ multiplex PCR, and its TCRdb copy is limited to in-frame clones, with some not included. The sample consists of tens of thousands of clones, more than 65% of them appearing once. The sequence was obtained from a man aged 65 to 79 with urothelial cancer. The specimen was PBMCs, collected around atezolizumab (anti-PD-L1) treatment. This chain joins TRBV5-1 and TRBJ2-1; 8 nucleotides match TRBD2. CDR3 sequence reads: CASNPNPGGGYNEQFF. The CDR3 bases are TGCGCCAGCAACCCAAATCCCGGGGGGGGCTACAATGAGCAGTTCTTC.